This TCR beta chain was sequenced during a study of control samples from healthy donors and cancer patients. The CDR3 is made up of 14 amino acids. Between the trimmed V and J ends, which lost 6 bases and 6 bases, there was a span of 12 bases. Germline V gene sequence: CDR1 SNHLY, CDR2 FYNNEI. The repertoire was sequenced with immunoSEQ multiplex PCR; TCRdb's copy has only in-frame clones and lacks some. The sample lists 90,000 to 110,000 clones; 83% were seen once. The clonotype comes from a woman aged 45-65 years in good health. Sequencing used blood. This sequence joins TRBV2 and TRBJ1-6; perhaps TRBD1 as D (5 bases). CDR3 residues: CASSAGTVNSPLHF. CDR3 bases: TGTGCCAGCAGCGCCGGGACGGTTAATTCACCCCTCCACTTT.